The 9 T cell receptor beta chains below were found in one sample sequenced in a study of blood T cells in healthy people across ages. Primers used in a second PCR of roughly 6 to 12 cycles were a sample-barcoded 5' primer and a J-beta primer mix. TCRdb fed the 5' RACE reads into MiXCR, producing one record per CDR3 protein. Of 700,000 or so distinct CDR3 sequences listed, approximately 21% are singletons. The sequenced sample consisted of blood. These receptors originate from a man between 65 and 85 years old in good health.

This clonotype has only a few counts. V is TRBV6-5 and J is TRBJ1-3, with a weak D call TRBD1 (5 bases). V was trimmed by 6 bases and J by 0 bases, leaving 18 bases between them. The CDR3 consists of 17 residues. CDR1 and CDR2 from the germline V gene are MNHEY and SVGAGI. The CDR3 region is CASSRNVPGRSGNTIYF. DNA of the CDR3: TGTGCCAGCAGCCGAAATGTCCCGGGACGCTCTGGAAACACCATATATTTT.

This clonotype came up a few times. The rearrangement joins TRBV5-1 to TRBJ2-5; unclear D gene. This CDR3 contains 13 residues. Germline lookup yields CDR1 SGHRS and CDR2 YFSETQ. V lost 0 bases to trimming and J lost 5 bases, with 8 bases between them. In DNA form, the CDR3 reads TGCGCCAGCAGCTTGGCAATGGTGGAGACCCAGTACTTC. Residues: CASSLAMVETQYF.

The rearrangement joins TRBV25-1 to TRBJ1-5; 9 bases agree with TRBD1. The CDR3 runs to 14 residues. Germline lookup yields CDR1 MGHDK and CDR2 SYGVNS. The V and J ends lost 6 bases and 3 bases, in that order; junction bases with no gene match: 3. In DNA, the CDR3 is TGTGCCAGCAGAGGACAGGGGAACAATCAGCCCCAGCATTTT. As protein: CASRGQGNNQPQHF.

The rearrangement uses TRBV12-3 or TRBV12-4 and TRBJ2-5, with D unclear. V gave up 3 bases and J gave up 1 base, with 9 bases separating them. CDR3 length equals 14 residues. DNA for the CDR3: TGTGCCAGCAGTTTTTCGTACATCCAAGAGACCCAGTACTTC. It encodes CASSFSYIQETQYF.

CDR3 amino acids: CASSPGQDGYTF. For the CDR3, the DNA is TGTGCCAGCTCACCAGGGCAGGATGGCTACACCTTC. This rearrangement joins TRBV18 to TRBJ1-2, with D unresolved. This CDR3 spans 12 amino acids. The ends were cut back, 2 bases at V and 6 bases at J, with 7 bases in the middle. Germline lookup yields CDR1 KGHSH and CDR2 LQKENI.

This clonotype was counted between two and nine times. Written as DNA, the CDR3 is TGTGCCAGCATGTATGCGGGAAGGGAGACCCAGTACTTC. Translating gives CASMYAGRETQYF. The rearrangement links TRBV28 to TRBJ2-5; possibly TRBD2 for D (6 bases). Germline values: CDR1 MDHEN, CDR2 SYDVKM. The ends were cut back, 7 bases at V and 5 bases at J, with 14 bases in the middle. The CDR3 is 13 amino acids.

The chain carries TRBV7-9 and TRBJ2-5, with 10 bases identical to TRBD1. Trimming removed 4 bases from V and 1 base from J; junction bases left unmatched: 9. Germline CDR1 is SEHNR and CDR2 is FQNEAQ (reference sequence). The CDR3 runs to 17 residues. The chain's CDR3 is CASSSRSGTGAQETQYF. In DNA, the CDR3 is TGTGCCAGCAGCTCGAGATCCGGGACAGGGGCCCAAGAGACCCAGTACTTC.

This clonotype has only a few counts. The J gene is TRBJ1-1, the V gene TRBV7-9; no firm D call. From germline, CDR1 is SEHNR and CDR2 FQNEAQ (reference sequence). CDR3 length: 14 residues. The V gene lost 5 bases and the J gene lost 3 bases, with 13 bases spanning the gap. CDR3 residues: CASSQQLRDTEAFF. In nucleotides, the CDR3 is TGTGCCAGCAGCCAACAGCTGAGGGACACTGAAGCTTTCTTT.

This chain connects TRBV12-3 or TRBV12-4 to TRBJ2-5, with 8 bases identical to TRBD1. The ends lost 6 bases at V and 7 bases at J; junction bases unmatched: 7. CDR3 length: 13 amino acids. The CDR3 DNA follows: TGTGCCAGCAGAATGGCAGGGGGCTGGACCCAGTACTTC. Its protein is CASRMAGGWTQYF.